This is a list of T cell receptor beta chains from one sample in a study of T cell clones after liver transplantation. Profiled with immunoSEQ multiplex PCR; TCRdb holds only in-frame clones, not every one. The sample has around 51,000 clones, 86% seen once; the top ten hold approximately 15%. The input for sequencing was CD8+ T cells from blood, taken 12 months after liver transplant. Every receptor here comes from a human patient who received a liver transplant. The graft donor may have given rise to some T cells. CDR3s include the opening cysteine and the closing phenylalanine or tryptophan. The D gene is left open where the match is weak. The listing skips clone size in some rows; elsewhere it reads once, few, many or a size class.

V,J,D,size,CDR3,DNA
TRBV9,TRBJ2-3,.,.,CASSPQGYLTDTQYF,TGTGCCAGCAGCCCCCAGGGATACCTCACAGATACGCAGTATTTT
TRBV5-1,TRBJ1-1,.,.,CASTWRVGNTEAFF,TGCGCCAGCACCTGGAGGGTGGGAAACACTGAAGCTTTCTTT
TRBV19,TRBJ2-7,TRBD2,.,CASSRGSGREAYEQYF,TGTGCCAGTAGTAGGGGTAGCGGGAGGGAAGCCTACGAGCAGTACTTC
TRBV27,TRBJ2-7,.,.,CASSSLESRGEQYF,TGTGCCAGCAGTTCTTTAGAGTCTAGGGGCGAGCAGTACTTC
TRBV5-4,TRBJ2-7,TRBD1,.,CASSPGQGTYAQYF,TGTGCCAGCAGCCCAGGACAGGGGACCTACGCGCAGTACTTC
TRBV7-9,TRBJ1-1,.,once,CASSLGVRGQNTEAFF,TGTGCCAGCAGCTTGGGGGTGAGGGGCCAGAACACTGAAGCTTTCTTT
TRBV9,TRBJ2-3,.,.,CASSGGGADTQYF,TGTGCCAGCAGCGGGGGAGGAGCAGATACGCAGTATTTT
TRBV4-1,TRBJ2-2,.,.,CASSQVPSGLGELFF,TGCGCCAGCAGCCAAGTCCCGTCGGGATTAGGGGAGCTGTTTTTT
TRBV28,TRBJ2-5,.,once,CASSLPSRETQYF,TGTGCCAGCAGTTTACCCTCGAGAGAGACCCAGTACTTC
TRBV6-6,TRBJ2-1,.,.,CASGSTINEQFF,TGTGCCAGCGGGTCTACGATAAATGAGCAGTTCTTC
TRBV5-1,TRBJ2-7,.,.,CASSFGSAAYEQYF,TGCGCCAGCAGCTTCGGGTCCGCGGCCTACGAGCAGTACTTC
TRBV9,TRBJ1-1,.,.,CASSVGLREVTEAFF,TGTGCCAGCAGCGTAGGTCTGCGGGAAGTCACTGAAGCTTTCTTT
TRBV27,TRBJ1-2,TRBD1,.,CASSFYSGQGLYGYTF,TGTGCCAGCAGTTTTTATTCGGGACAGGGTCTCTATGGCTACACCTTC
TRBV29-1,TRBJ2-1,.,.,CSAPLGPSYNEQFF,TGCAGCGCTCCCCTGGGCCCGTCCTACAATGAGCAGTTCTTC
TRBV5-1,TRBJ2-2,.,.,CASSLTRFGGELFF,TGCGCCAGCAGCTTGACACGGTTTGGCGGGGAGCTGTTTTTT
TRBV19,TRBJ2-1,TRBD2,.,CASSAGTRYNEQFF,TGTGCCAGTAGCGCTGGGACTAGATACAATGAGCAGTTCTTC
TRBV9,TRBJ2-1,.,.,CASSVEGVGYNEQFF,TGTGCCAGCAGCGTAGAGGGAGTGGGATACAATGAGCAGTTCTTC
TRBV6-5,TRBJ2-5,.,.,CASSYSIEKETQYF,TGTGCCAGCAGTTACTCGATAGAAAAAGAGACCCAGTACTTC
TRBV6-5,TRBJ2-7,.,.,CASSYSTGHGYEQYF,TGTGCCAGCAGTTACTCTACCGGGCACGGCTACGAGCAGTACTTC
TRBV6-1,TRBJ2-3,TRBD2,.,CASSETRAGEGDTQYF,TGTGCCAGCAGTGAAACCAGGGCGGGAGAGGGAGATACGCAGTATTTT
TRBV2,TRBJ1-3,.,few,CASLPRDRGNTIYF,TGTGCCAGCCTTCCCAGAGACCGTGGAAACACCATATATTTT
TRBV7-9,TRBJ2-7,.,.,CATDLQMSSYEQYF,TGTGCCACGGACCTACAGATGAGCTCCTACGAGCAGTACTTC
TRBV5-8,TRBJ2-2,.,.,CASSLPPGLGGYTGELFF,TGTGCCAGCAGCTTGCCCCCGGGCTTAGGGGGATATACCGGGGAGCTGTTTTTT
TRBV19,TRBJ2-1,.,.,CASEDRNYNEQFF,TGTGCCAGTGAGGACCGTAACTACAATGAGCAGTTCTTC
TRBV13,TRBJ2-1,.,.,CASVAFGDNEQFF,TGTGCCAGCGTAGCCTTTGGGGACAATGAGCAGTTCTTC
TRBV27,TRBJ2-7,TRBD2,.,CASSFSGAGWEQYF,TGTGCCAGCAGTTTTAGCGGGGCGGGGTGGGAGCAGTACTTC
TRBV28,TRBJ2-7,TRBD2,.,CASSPGSGGSYEQYF,TGTGCCAGCAGCCCGGGTAGCGGGGGCTCCTACGAGCAGTACTTC
TRBV18,TRBJ1-5,.,.,CASSGFPQDNQPQHF,TGTGCCAGCTCAGGCTTTCCTCAGGACAATCAGCCCCAGCATTTT
TRBV11-2,TRBJ1-2,.,.,CASSVSWSGANYGYTF,TGTGCCAGCAGCGTTTCCTGGAGTGGGGCTAACTATGGCTACACCTTC
TRBV7-9,TRBJ2-1,.,.,CASSSSLRNEQFF,TGTGCCAGCAGCTCATCCCTAAGGAATGAGCAGTTCTTC
TRBV28,TRBJ2-1,TRBD2,.,CASSPQGLADKYNEQFF,TGTGCCAGCAGTCCACAGGGACTAGCGGATAAGTACAATGAGCAGTTCTTC
TRBV7-9,TRBJ1-2,.,.,CASSPPGPGYGYTF,TGTGCCAGCAGCCCTCCCGGCCCGGGGTATGGCTACACCTTC
TRBV27,TRBJ2-2,TRBD2,.,CASSLWVAGGPGTGELFF,TGTGCCAGCAGTTTATGGGTAGCGGGAGGGCCGGGGACCGGGGAGCTGTTTTTT
TRBV15,TRBJ1-5,TRBD1,.,CATSSRQGYQPQHF,TGTGCCACCAGCAGTCGACAGGGGTATCAGCCCCAGCATTTT
TRBV9,TRBJ1-3,.,few,CASPPVGRTGNTIYF,TGTGCCAGCCCCCCGGTAGGCAGAACGGGAAACACCATATATTTT
TRBV7-6,TRBJ2-6,.,.,CASSLLGPDLSGANVLTF,TGTGCCAGCAGCTTACTGGGGCCCGACCTTTCTGGGGCCAACGTCCTGACTTTC
TRBV7-9,TRBJ2-1,.,.,CASSLNHNEQFF,TGTGCCAGCAGCTTAAATCACAATGAGCAGTTCTTC
TRBV5-4,TRBJ1-1,TRBD1,.,CASSLRTGRTEAFF,TGTGCCAGCAGCTTAAGGACAGGGCGCACTGAAGCTTTCTTT
TRBV2,TRBJ1-1,.,.,CATRTGIGAEAFF,TGTGCCACCCGAACAGGGATTGGAGCTGAAGCTTTCTTT
TRBV7-9,TRBJ2-1,TRBD2,.,CASSYRTRDEQFF,TGTGCCAGCAGCTACCGGACTAGGGATGAGCAGTTCTTC
TRBV7-8,TRBJ1-2,TRBD1,once,CASSLEDRVLSDGYTF,TGTGCCAGCAGCTTAGAGGACAGGGTTTTATCGGATGGCTACACCTTC
TRBV2,TRBJ2-2,TRBD2,.,CASRDGLAGVAGELFF,TGTGCCAGCAGGGATGGACTAGCGGGAGTGGCCGGGGAGCTGTTTTTT
TRBV27,TRBJ1-1,.,.,CASASGRDATEAFF,TGTGCCAGCGCTTCGGGGAGGGACGCCACTGAAGCTTTCTTT
TRBV28,TRBJ2-1,.,.,CASSLRGNEQFF,TGTGCCAGCAGTTTAAGAGGGAATGAGCAGTTCTTC
TRBV7-9,TRBJ2-7,.,.,CASSSGVSSAYEQYF,TGTGCCAGCAGCTCTGGGGTCTCCTCGGCCTACGAGCAGTACTTC
TRBV11-2,TRBJ2-3,.,.,CASSFRGRSTDTQYF,TGTGCCAGCAGCTTCAGGGGGAGGAGCACAGATACGCAGTATTTT
TRBV2,TRBJ2-1,.,.,CASSGELAPTGNEQFF,TGTGCCAGCAGTGGGGAACTAGCTCCGACCGGCAATGAGCAGTTCTTC
TRBV11-2,TRBJ1-4,.,medium-sized,CASSLVGTGSALFF,TGTGCCAGCAGCTTAGTAGGAACAGGGTCGGCACTGTTTTTT
TRBV19,TRBJ1-1,.,.,CASRYRSMNTEAFF,TGTGCCAGTAGATACAGGTCCATGAACACTGAAGCTTTCTTT
TRBV28,TRBJ2-7,.,.,CASSPPAGSSYEQYF,TGTGCCAGCAGCCCCCCGGCAGGGAGCTCCTACGAGCAGTACTTC
TRBV2,TRBJ2-7,.,once,CASSDPASIHEQYF,TGTGCCAGCAGCGACCCGGCCTCAATCCACGAGCAGTACTTC